The 23 T cell receptor beta chains in this list originate from one sample, sequenced in a study of identical twins. TCRdb processed the 5' RACE reads anew with MiXCR; each CDR3 protein has one entry. The sample yields around 250,000 distinct CDR3 sequences, about an eighth seen once. In addition, the sample was reused for a study of yellow fever vaccine responses in identical twins.

What was sequenced was memory (CD45RO+) T cells sorted from blood. The receptor set was obtained from a woman aged 18-29 years in good health.

The chain carries TRBV28 and TRBJ2-4; D is perhaps TRBD2 (6 bases). Trimming took 10 bases from V and 9 from J, leaving 16 bases between them. Germline CDR1 reads MDHEN; CDR2 reads SYDVKM. The CDR3 length is 12 residues. The CDR3 spells CATQFGGPIQYF. The DNA for the CDR3 is TGTGCCACTCAGTTTGGAGGGCCCATTCAGTACTTC.

The rearrangement links TRBV6-1 to TRBJ2-1, with 7 nucleotides matching TRBD1. Germline loops: CDR1 MNHNS, CDR2 SASEGT. This CDR3 has 14 residues. V shed 4 bases and J 8 bases; nucleotides not matched to a gene: 8. DNA for the CDR3: TGTGCCAGCAGTGGGATAGGGACAGTCGATGAGCAGTTCTTC. As protein: CASSGIGTVDEQFF.

This clonotype was counted between two and nine times. This chain joins TRBV7-2 and TRBJ2-1; a possible D gene is TRBD2 (5 bases). CDR1 and CDR2 from the germline V gene are SGHTA and FQGNSA. CDR3 length: 16 residues. Between the trimmed V and J ends, which lost 5 bases and 8 bases, there was a span of 22 bases. The CDR3, as DNA: TGTGCCAGCAGCCCCAAGGTTAGGACTTTTGACGATGAGCAGTTCTTC. It yields the protein CASSPKVRTFDDEQFF.

This clonotype was recorded a few times. The CDR3 spells CASSRGLGSYNEQFF. CDR3 DNA sequence: TGCGCCAGCAGCAGGGGACTAGGCTCCTACAATGAGCAGTTCTTC. V usage is TRBV5-1 and J usage is TRBJ2-1, with TRBD2 identical over 8 bases. The CDR3 is 15 residues long. The germline V gene has CDR1 SGHRS and CDR2 YFSETQ. V trimming: 4 bases; J trimming: 0 bases; junction bases outside the gene matches: 3. The variable domain in full, with the rest retrieved from reference TRBV5-1 and TRBJ2-1, is KAGVTQTPRYLIKTRGQQVTLSCSPISGHRSVSWYQQTPGQGLQFLFEYFSETQRNKGNFPGRFSGRQFSNSRSEMNVSTLELGDSALYLCASSRGLGSYNEQFFGPGTRLTVL.

Many counts were recorded for this clonotype. The chain is built from TRBV27 and TRBJ1-5; possibly TRBD1 for D (5 bases). Trimming took off 0 bases at V and 3 bases at J, with 15 bases between the two ends. The germline CDR1 and CDR2 sequences are MNHEY and SMNVEV (reference sequence). The CDR3 is 17 amino acids. The CDR3 region has the DNA TGTGCCAGCAGTTTATCCTTTTTGACAGCCGACAATCAGCCCCAGCATTTT. Translating gives CASSLSFLTADNQPQHF.

This clonotype has a handful of counts. J is TRBJ2-5 and V is TRBV11-2; possible D gene TRBD1, 5 bases. Trimming took off 0 bases at V and 7 bases at J, with 15 bases between the two ends. Germline V gene sequence: CDR1 SGHAT, CDR2 FQNNGV. This CDR3 spans 15 amino acids. The CDR3 coding sequence is TGTGCCAGCAGCTTAGAGGCTAGAAGGGGCAGGACCCAGTACTTC. Its translation is CASSLEARRGRTQYF.

The sample holds many counts of this clonotype. The rearrangement uses TRBV20-1 and TRBJ1-1, with D tentatively TRBD1 (6 bases). CDR3 length: 13 residues. Germline values: CDR1 DFQATT, CDR2 SNEGSKA (reference sequence). The V end lost 4 bases, the J end lost 1 base, and 10 bases lay between the germline ends. The DNA for the CDR3 is TGCAGTGCTAACAGGGAAAAGAACACTGAAGCTTTCTTT. It translates to CSANREKNTEAFF.

This chain uses TRBV12-3 or TRBV12-4 with TRBJ2-5; D tentatively reads TRBD1 or TRBD2 (5 bases each). V was trimmed by 8 bases and J by 5 bases, leaving 15 bases between them. The CDR3 spans 13 residues. The CDR3 reads CASQGTRRETQYF. The DNA for the CDR3 is TGTGCCAGCCAAGGGACCAGGAGGGAGACCCAGTACTTC.

This clonotype was seen a few times. The chain links TRBV20-1 to TRBJ1-1; D gene unclear. From germline, CDR1 is DFQATT and CDR2 SNEGSKA (reference sequence). The CDR3 sequence is 13 residues long. Trimming stripped 0 bases from V and 3 bases from J, with 8 bases between. The CDR3 bases are TGCAGTGCTAGAGAAGGGTCGGACACTGAAGCTTTCTTT. Translated, it gives CSAREGSDTEAFF.

This CDR3 reads CSAKGDRDDNEQFF. The CDR3 DNA follows: TGCAGTGCCAAAGGGGACAGGGATGACAATGAGCAGTTCTTC. The rearrangement links TRBV20-1 to TRBJ2-1; TRBD1 matches 9 bases. Germline V gene data show CDR1 as DFQATT and CDR2 as SNEGSKA (reference sequence). After removal of 6 bases from V and 5 bases from J, the junction contained 8 bases not matched to a gene. This CDR3 is built from 14 residues.

This clonotype was observed a handful of times. The rearrangement joins TRBV12-5 to TRBJ2-1; 12 bases map to TRBD1. Unmatched junction bases numbered 5, after V lost 2 bases and J lost 6 bases. Germline V gene sequence: CDR1 LGHNT, CDR2 FRNRAP. CDR3 length equals 16 residues. The CDR3 DNA sequence: TGTGCTAGTGGTTTGAGTCTGGGACAGGGGGCCAATGAGCAGTTCTTC. Translating it yields CASGLSLGQGANEQFF.

This clonotype was seen many times. The chain has TRBV12-3 or TRBV12-4 and TRBJ2-1, with 10 bases identical to TRBD2. This CDR3 has 16 amino acids. Trimming at V came to 6 bases and at J to 5 bases, leaving 10 bases not matched to a gene. The CDR3 DNA follows: TGTGCCAGCAGACCAAATCTAGCGGGGGTCGACAATGAGCAGTTCTTC. It codes for CASRPNLAGVDNEQFF.

V usage is TRBV7-2 and J usage is TRBJ2-5; 10 bases fit TRBD1. The trim removed 0 bases at V and 5 bases at J, leaving 21 bases unmatched. The length of the CDR3 is 21 residues. Germline CDR1 reads SGHTA; CDR2 reads FQGNSA. Here the CDR3 DNA reads TGTGCCAGCAGCTTAGCTGTGTTTGGGACAGGGGCGCTTCTCCAGTCCGAGACCCAGTACTTC. Translating gives CASSLAVFGTGALLQSETQYF.

The sample holds a few counts of this clonotype. The CDR3 region is CAISERQGANYGYTF. The CDR3 nucleotides read TGTGCCATCAGTGAGAGGCAGGGAGCTAACTATGGCTACACCTTC. This chain connects TRBV10-3 to TRBJ1-2; the D gene is possibly TRBD1 (5 bases). The CDR3 spans 15 residues. Trimming removed 2 bases at V and 0 bases at J, with 10 bases between. Germline values: CDR1 ENHRY, CDR2 SYGVKD.

The chain recombines TRBV20-1 with TRBJ1-3; tentatively, D is TRBD1 (5 bases). There are 16 residues in the CDR3. Per the germline V gene, CDR1 is DFQATT and CDR2 is SNEGSKA (reference sequence). Trimming removed 4 bases from V and 4 bases from J, with 20 bases in between. The CDR3 DNA is TGCAGTGCTACCGACTCCGGGACCAGTCACGGAAACACCATATATTTT. Translation gives CSATDSGTSHGNTIYF.

This clonotype was detected ten times or more. V is TRBV18 and J is TRBJ1-6; a weak D match, TRBD1 (5 bases). The V gene's germline CDR1 is KGHSH and CDR2 LQKENI. CDR3 length: 14 amino acids. Trimming took 1 base from V and 8 from J, leaving 9 bases between them. The CDR3 nucleotides read TGTGCCAGCTCACCACAGGGGTCGGATTCACCCCTCCACTTT. Translated, it gives CASSPQGSDSPLHF.

The chain employs TRBV12-3 or TRBV12-4 and TRBJ2-4; maybe TRBD1 (6 bases). The CDR3 length is 18 residues. V was pared by 3 bases and J by 0 bases, with 18 bases between. The CDR3 DNA is TGTGCCAGCAGTTTGAGACAGGCACCCATAATAGCCAAAAACATTCAGTACTTC. Residues: CASSLRQAPIIAKNIQYF.

CDR3 nucleotide sequence: TGTGCCAGCCTGCTAGCGGGCAAGCAGTTCTTC. Translation gives CASLLAGKQFF. The V gene is TRBV2, the J gene TRBJ2-1; 8 bases fit TRBD2. The germline gives CDR1 SNHLY, CDR2 FYNNEI. The CDR3 spans 11 residues. With 8 bases clipped from V and 11 bases from J, the junction kept 5 bases outside the gene matches.

This clonotype was counted only a few times. The gene calls are TRBV7-9 and TRBJ2-7, with 7 nucleotides matching TRBD1. J was trimmed by 6 bases and V by 4 bases; bases with no gene match: 9. In germline, CDR1 is SEHNR, CDR2 FQNEAQ (reference sequence). The CDR3 contains 14 residues. The CDR3 protein is CASSCAGDSCEQYF. The CDR3 nucleotides are TGTGCCAGCAGCTGCGCAGGGGACAGTTGCGAGCAGTACTTC.

This clonotype was recorded a few times. V gene TRBV5-1 combines with J gene TRBJ2-5; 9 nucleotides agree with TRBD2. The junction had 9 bases not matched to a gene; V was cut back by 4 bases and J by 2 bases. Per germline, CDR1 SGHRS and CDR2 YFSETQ. This CDR3 comprises 16 residues. CDR3 nucleotide sequence: TGCGCCAGCAGCCCCCTAGGGCGGGGGGGTCAAGAGACCCAGTACTTC. It specifies CASSPLGRGGQETQYF. Complete variable domain (other parts from reference TRBV5-1 and TRBJ2-5): KAGVTQTPRYLIKTRGQQVTLSCSPISGHRSVSWYQQTPGQGLQFLFEYFSETQRNKGNFPGRFSGRQFSNSRSEMNVSTLELGDSALYLCASSPLGRGGQETQYFGPGTRLLVL.

Only a few counts were recorded for this clonotype. The chain uses TRBV3-1 and TRBJ1-1, with D possibly matching TRBD1 (5 bases). The germline V and J ends were trimmed by 6 bases and 1 base, with 12 bases remaining between them. Germline loops: CDR1 LGHDT, CDR2 YNNKEL (reference sequence). This CDR3 contains 14 residues. CDR3: CASRPTQGNTEAFF. In DNA, the CDR3 is TGTGCCAGCAGACCTACCCAGGGGAACACTGAAGCTTTCTTT.

The gene calls are TRBV28 and TRBJ2-3, with a weak D call TRBD1 (5 bases). Trimming stripped 5 bases from V and 0 bases from J, with 12 bases between. Germline loops: CDR1 MDHEN, CDR2 SYDVKM. The CDR3 totals 15 residues. The CDR3 loop is CASSPTGPSTDTQYF. The CDR3 DNA follows: TGTGCCAGCAGTCCCACAGGACCAAGCACAGATACGCAGTATTTT.

The CDR3 loop is CASSFLQEETQYF. CDR3 sequence (DNA): TGTGCCAGCAGTTTTTTACAGGAAGAGACCCAGTACTTC. J is TRBJ2-5 and V is TRBV2, with a possible D match to TRBD1 (5 bases). V lost 5 bases and J lost 3, with 10 bases in between. CDR1 SNHLY and CDR2 FYNNEI come from the germline V gene. This CDR3 has 13 residues.